The 12 T cell receptor beta chains presented below share a single source sample, sequenced in a study of T cells in Graves' hyperthyroidism and ophthalmopathy. Regions amplified from RNA transcripts were the TCR beta CDR3 regions. In the first-round RT-PCR of the TCR CDR3, the HTBI primer set was used. TCRdb used MiXCR to reprocess the multiplex PCR reads, holding one entry per CDR3 protein. The sample yields approximately 95,000 distinct CDR3 sequences, approximately 39% seen once. Specimen: peripheral blood or thyroid tissue (not recorded which). All receptors derive from a woman under 40 with Graves' hyperthyroidism.

This clonotype was recorded at least ten times. The genes are TRBV14 and TRBJ2-2; D gene unclear. This CDR3 is 16 amino acids long. Germline V gives CDR1 SGHDN, CDR2 FVKESK. V was shortened by 0 bases and J by 3 bases, with 11 bases between the two germline ends. This CDR3 reads CASSQDLSLYTGELFF. The CDR3, as DNA: TGTGCCAGCAGCCAAGATCTCTCACTCTACACCGGGGAGCTGTTTTTT.

This clonotype was observed many times. This chain uses TRBV9 with TRBJ1-2; D perhaps matches TRBD1 (5 bases). Germline V lookup: CDR1 SGDLS, CDR2 YYNGEE. This CDR3 comprises 17 residues. The V and J ends lost 4 bases and 4 bases respectively, with 23 bases between them. The CDR3 loop reads CASSLSISTATSYGYTF. The CDR3 bases are TGTGCCAGCAGCTTATCAATTTCGACAGCCACCTCCTATGGCTACACCTTC. The full variable domain, in which reference TRBV9 and TRBJ1-2 provide the parts outside the CDR3, is DSGVTQTPKHLITATGQRVTLRCSPRSGDLSVYWYQQSLDQGLQFLIQYYNGEERAKGNILERFSAQQFPDLHSELNLSSLELGDSALYFCASSLSISTATSYGYTFGSGTRLTVV.

Comments on this clonotype: A much larger clone is a single base away; this may be a read error. The J gene is TRBJ1-5, the V gene TRBV28, with D possibly matching TRBD1 (5 bases). CDR3 length: 15 residues. From germline, CDR1 is MDHEN and CDR2 SYDVKM. V was shortened by 7 bases and J by 6 bases, with 19 bases between the two germline ends. CDR3 sequence (DNA): TGTGCCAGCAATTCTAAACCCGGGACGGGTCAGCCCCAGCATTTT. Its protein product is CASNSKPGTGQPQHF.

Of note for this clonotype: No DNA is shown, since the ends of the CDR3 on it are uncertain; the CDR3 is the one TCRdb lists. The rearrangement uses TRBV7-3 and TRBJ1-5; TRBD1, the table's D call, was not compared with the DNA. Germline CDR1 and CDR2: SGHTA and FQGTGA. With termini counted, the CDR3 has 24 amino acids. The CDR3 sequence is CASSLGDAAMYLCATSRWGQPQHF.

This clonotype was recorded at least ten times. The genes are TRBV2 and TRBJ2-5; TRBD2 might be the D (6 bases). V lost 5 bases to trimming and J lost 3 bases, with 13 bases between them. Germline lookup yields CDR1 SNHLY and CDR2 FYNNEI. The CDR3 is 14 residues long. CDR3 nucleotide sequence: TGTGCCAGCAGTCGGGAGAGGGGTAAAGAGACCCAGTACTTC. Translating gives CASSRERGKETQYF.

The chain carries TRBV6-5 and TRBJ2-7, with 7 bases matching TRBD2. Per the germline V gene, CDR1 is MNHEY and CDR2 is SVGAGI. The CDR3 extends over 14 amino acids. V shed 7 bases and J 5 bases; nucleotides not matched to a gene: 11. The CDR3 sequence: CASKTGLTRDEQYF. The CDR3 DNA reads as TGTGCCAGCAAAACGGGACTAACCCGGGACGAGCAGTACTTC.

For this clonotype: Since a much larger clone is just one base distant, this may be a read error. V is TRBV20-1 and J is TRBJ1-2, with unresolved D. The CDR3 covers 16 residues. V gave up 0 bases and J gave up 7 bases, with 21 bases separating them. Germline loops: CDR1 DFQATT, CDR2 SNEGSKA (reference sequence). The CDR3 DNA follows: TGCAGTGCTAGAGATCGAGAACAGCCTTACAGCTGTGGCTACACCTTC. Translating gives CSARDREQPYSCGYTF.

The chain has TRBV20-1 and TRBJ2-5; D is unclear. CDR3 length equals 12 residues. Germline CDR1 reads DFQATT; CDR2 reads SNEGSKA (reference sequence). Trimming left V 3 bases short and J 5 bases short, with 10 bases between. The CDR3 here is CSASPHRETQYF. For the CDR3, the DNA is TGCAGTGCTAGCCCCCACCGGGAGACCCAGTACTTC.

On this clonotype: A read error may explain this, as a much larger clone is one base away. The CDR3 nucleotides are TGCGCCAGCAGCCCATCTTCCGTAGGGGAGGCTCATGAAAAACTGTTTTTT. Protein sequence: CASSPSSVGEAHEKLFF. The chain joins TRBV4-1 to TRBJ1-4, with D possibly TRBD1 on 5 matching bases. CDR3 size: 17 residues. The ends were cut back, 4 bases at V and 6 bases at J, with 21 bases in the middle. The germline V gene has CDR1 MGHRA and CDR2 YSYEKL.

Of note for this clonotype: A much larger clone is a single base away; this may be a read error. The gene calls are TRBV6-5 and TRBJ2-5; D gene unclear. Germline V gene lookup returns CDR1 MNHEY and CDR2 SVGAGI. The CDR3 is 13 amino acids. The CDR3 DNA reads as TGTGCCATCAGTCTAACTCCCTGGGAGACCCAGTACTTC. Residues: CAISLTPWETQYF.

The genes are TRBV10-3 and TRBJ1-2; D not certain. CDR3 length: 13 amino acids. Germline-derived CDR1 and CDR2 are ENHRY and SYGVKD. With 10 bases removed from V and 6 bases from J, the gap between germline ends came to 18 bases. Written as DNA, the CDR3 is TGTGCCACCCTCGACGGAATCCGGGATGGCTACACCTTC. Encoded protein: CATLDGIRDGYTF.

This chain joins TRBV19 and TRBJ2-5, with 11 nucleotides matching TRBD2. Losses at the gene ends were 7 bases for V and 9 bases for J; bases not matched to a gene: 10. Germline CDR1 LNHDA, CDR2 SQIVND (reference sequence). The CDR3 is made up of 14 amino acids. The CDR3 DNA is TGTGCCAGTATCGGCACTAGCGGGAGTGAGGCCCAGTACTTC. The encoded protein is CASIGTSGSEAQYF.